Each of the 13 T cell receptor beta chains below was sequenced from the same sample in a study. TCRdb itself ran the 5' RACE reads through MiXCR, one entry per CDR3 protein. The repertoire holds 9,500 to 15,000 distinct CDR3 sequences, roughly 51% seen once, with 12% in the top ten. Treg sorting used a CD4+CD25+CD127-/low gate. Sample: tumor-infiltrating Tregs sorted from the breast tumor. The receptors stem from a female donor with breast cancer.

This clonotype was observed a few times. The chain links TRBV6-5 to TRBJ2-1, with D maybe TRBD2 (6 bases). CDR3 length equals 14 residues. Deletions cut 5 bases from V and 4 bases from J, with 12 bases between. Germline V lookup: CDR1 MNHEY, CDR2 SVGAGI. This CDR3 reads CASSKARGYNEQFF. The CDR3, as DNA: TGTGCCAGCAGTAAGGCCCGGGGGTACAATGAGCAGTTCTTC.

This clonotype was seen a handful of times. V and J are TRBV5-8 and TRBJ2-7, with D maybe TRBD1 (8 bases). The CDR3 totals 16 residues. Deletions cut 2 bases from V and 3 bases from J, with 18 bases between. CDR1 is SGHTS and CDR2 is YDEGEE in the germline V gene. CDR3 nucleotide sequence: TGTGCCAGCAGCTTCGGACAGGGACGGGACTACTACGAGCAGTACTTC. Its translation is CASSFGQGRDYYEQYF.

The chain uses TRBV20-1 and TRBJ1-1, with 10 nucleotides matching TRBD1. The CDR3 length is 13 residues. Germline CDR1 is DFQATT and CDR2 is SNEGSKA (reference sequence). With V trimmed by 3 bases and J by 4 bases, 2 bases remained unmatched. Here the CDR3 reads CSARGQGTTEAFF. The CDR3 bases are TGCAGTGCTAGGGGACAGGGGACCACTGAAGCTTTCTTT.

Comments on this clonotype: Since a much larger clone is just one base distant, this may be a read error. This chain connects TRBV3-1 to TRBJ2-1; 7 nucleotides agree with TRBD2. V gave up 5 bases and J gave up 9 bases; unmatched junction bases: 10. Germline CDR1 and CDR2: LGHDT and YNNKEL (reference sequence). This CDR3 spans 14 amino acids. The CDR3 here is CASSGTNGSSEQFF. For the CDR3, the DNA is TGTGCCAGCAGCGGGACTAACGGGAGTAGTGAGCAGTTCTTC.

This clonotype has a handful of counts. CDR3 sequence (DNA): TGCAGTGCTAGAGGTGGGACTCGGGAGTTAAATGAGCAGTTCTTC. Translating it yields CSARGGTRELNEQFF. The chain recombines TRBV20-1 with TRBJ2-1; TRBD2 is a possible D gene (6 bases). The V and J ends lost 1 base and 7 bases respectively, with 17 bases between them. Germline CDR1 and CDR2: DFQATT and SNEGSKA (reference sequence). This CDR3 spans 15 amino acids.

The V and J genes are TRBV30 and TRBJ2-2; D is unclear. The CDR3 is 12 residues long. Between the trimmed V and J ends, which lost 2 bases and 1 base, there was a span of 2 bases. CDR1 and CDR2 (germline): GTSNPN, SVGIG (reference sequence). The CDR3 reads CAWSKNTGELFF. In DNA, the CDR3 is TGTGCCTGGAGTAAGAACACCGGGGAGCTGTTTTTT.

The table lists this clonotype with a few counts. The chain links TRBV6-2 or TRBV6-3 to TRBJ2-1, with no clear D. This CDR3 contains 14 residues. The germline CDR1 and CDR2 sequences are MNHEY and SVGEGT. The V and J ends lost 6 bases and 3 bases respectively, with 12 bases between them. This CDR3 is CASSHGTDYNEQFF. CDR3 DNA: TGTGCCAGCAGCCACGGAACGGACTACAATGAGCAGTTCTTC.

CDR3 sequence reads: CASSLAGVKQETQYF. The CDR3 DNA follows: TGTGCCAGCAGTTTGGCGGGAGTGAAGCAAGAGACCCAGTACTTC. The V gene is TRBV12-3 or TRBV12-4, the J gene TRBJ2-5, with 7 bases that match TRBD2. The ends lost 3 bases at V and 2 bases at J; junction bases unmatched: 6. This CDR3 is built from 15 residues.

This clonotype is classed as medium-sized. The chain links TRBV30 to TRBJ1-5, with 8 bases lining up with TRBD1. The germline CDR1 and CDR2 sequences are GTSNPN and SVGIG (reference sequence). V gave up 0 bases and J gave up 9 bases; unmatched junction bases: 13. This CDR3 region has 16 residues. The CDR3 loop is CAWSVGTGQVTGPQHF. In DNA form, the CDR3 reads TGTGCCTGGAGTGTTGGGACGGGACAGGTCACTGGGCCCCAGCATTTT. Supplemented by reference TRBV30 and TRBJ1-5, the full variable domain reads SQTIHQWPATLVQPVGSPLSLECTVEGTSNPNLYWYRQAAGRGLQLLFYSVGIGQISSEVPQNLSASRPQDRQFILSSKKLLLSDSGFYLCAWSVGTGQVTGPQHFGDGTRLSIL.

J is TRBJ2-1 and V is TRBV6-2 or TRBV6-3; 7 bases align to TRBD1. CDR1 and CDR2 (germline): MNHEY, SVGEGT. The CDR3 has 14 residues. V dropped 4 bases and J dropped 0; count of bases not matched to a gene: 0. Here the CDR3 reads CASSWDSSYNEQFF. For the CDR3, the DNA is TGTGCCAGCAGTTGGGACAGCTCCTACAATGAGCAGTTCTTC.

V and J are TRBV7-9 and TRBJ2-7; D is ambiguous. Trimming left V 4 bases short and J 2 bases short, with 9 bases between. Per the germline V gene, CDR1 is SEHNR and CDR2 is FQNEAQ (reference sequence). The CDR3 consists of 13 residues. The CDR3 sequence: CASSSDGAYEQYV. As DNA, the CDR3 is TGTGCCAGCAGCTCTGACGGAGCCTACGAGCAGTACGTC.

This clonotype was detected a few times. The chain couples TRBV12-3 or TRBV12-4 to TRBJ2-7; TRBD1 aligns across 7 bases. Trimming took 5 bases from V and 3 from J; bases not matched to a gene: 7. This CDR3 comprises 14 residues. The CDR3 DNA sequence: TGTGCCAGCAGTCCCAATCGACAGGGCTACGAGCAGTACGTC. Translating gives CASSPNRQGYEQYV.

This clonotype was seen more than once but under ten times. V is TRBV7-8 and J is TRBJ2-1, with D hard to call. The CDR3 covers 15 residues. CDR1 is SGHVS and CDR2 is FQNEAQ in the germline V gene. The V end lost 1 base, the J end lost 6 bases, and 13 bases lay between the germline ends. In DNA, the CDR3 is TGTGCCAGCAGCTTAGATGGCAGGCTGACCAATGAGCAGTTCTTC. Its translation is CASSLDGRLTNEQFF.